This T cell receptor beta chain was identified in a study of beta chain features in type 1 diabetes. Sorting that relied on CD45RO/CCR7/CD25/CD127/CD95/CD27 yielded CD4+ naive, central memory, regulatory and stem cell-like memory cells. Expressed TCRB transcripts were sequenced, since all the RNA that had been isolated was reverse transcribed. Sequencing used immunoSEQ multiplex PCR; TCRdb keeps in-frame clones, though not all of them. The sample contains a few hundred thousand clones, roughly 13% of which appear only once. The CDR3 consists of 14 residues. CDR1 and CDR2 (germline): LNHDA, SQIVND (reference sequence). Trimming stripped 9 bases from V and 0 bases from J, with 12 bases between. About this clone: Its antigen is currently unknown.

Study-wide results and caveats: TCRB CDR3 length was moderately but significantly reduced in all four CD4+ subsets of Type 1 diabetes patients. Reads derived from cDNA could over-represent cells showing high TCR expression.

The origin of this receptor is a woman under 30 with type 1 diabetes. This chain joins TRBV19 and TRBJ2-1; D not resolved. The sequenced sample was naive CD4+ T cells from blood. In DNA form, the CDR3 reads TGTGCCAGCTCTACAGAGAGCTCCTACAATGAGCAGTTCTTC. This translates into CASSTESSYNEQFF.